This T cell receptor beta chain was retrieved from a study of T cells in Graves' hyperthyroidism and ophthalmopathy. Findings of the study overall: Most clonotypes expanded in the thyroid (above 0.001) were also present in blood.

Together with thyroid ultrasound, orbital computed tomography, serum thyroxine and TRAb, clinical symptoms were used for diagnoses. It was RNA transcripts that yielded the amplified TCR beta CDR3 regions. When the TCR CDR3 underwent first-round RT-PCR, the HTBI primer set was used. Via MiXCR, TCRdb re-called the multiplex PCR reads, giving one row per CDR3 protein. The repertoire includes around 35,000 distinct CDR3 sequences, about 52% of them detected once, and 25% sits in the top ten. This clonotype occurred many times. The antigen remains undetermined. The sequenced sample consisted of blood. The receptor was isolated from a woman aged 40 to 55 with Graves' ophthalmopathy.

CDR3 sequence reads: CASRLVGTNYSNQPQHF. The CDR3, as DNA: TGTGCAAGTCGCTTAGTAGGGACAAATTATAGCAATCAGCCCCAGCATTTT. J is TRBJ1-5 and V is TRBV12-2; TRBD1, the D gene given by the table, was not confirmed from the DNA. TRBV12-2 is tagged as a pseudogene. This CDR3 contains 17 residues.